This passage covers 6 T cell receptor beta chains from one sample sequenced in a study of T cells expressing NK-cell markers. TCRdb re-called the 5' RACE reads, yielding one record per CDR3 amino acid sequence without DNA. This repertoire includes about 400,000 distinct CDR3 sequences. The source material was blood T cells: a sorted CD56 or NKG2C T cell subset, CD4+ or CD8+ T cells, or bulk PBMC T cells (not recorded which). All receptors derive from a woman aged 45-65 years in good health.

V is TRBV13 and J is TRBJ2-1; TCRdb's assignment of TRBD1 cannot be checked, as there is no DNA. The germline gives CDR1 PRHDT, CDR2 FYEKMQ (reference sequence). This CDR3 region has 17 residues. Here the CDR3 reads CASSPLFRTGAGDEQFF.

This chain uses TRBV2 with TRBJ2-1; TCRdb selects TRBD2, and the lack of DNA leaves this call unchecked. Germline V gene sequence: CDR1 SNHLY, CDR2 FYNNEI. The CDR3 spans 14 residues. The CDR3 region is CASSGRTVHNEQFF.

CDR3 in amino acids: CATSRDLGSLADSYNEQFF. The V call is TRBV15, the J call TRBJ2-1; the D call of TRBD2 rests on TCRdb alone, since no DNA is present to check it. CDR1 and CDR2 (germline): LNHNV, YYDKDF (reference sequence). The CDR3 has 19 amino acids.

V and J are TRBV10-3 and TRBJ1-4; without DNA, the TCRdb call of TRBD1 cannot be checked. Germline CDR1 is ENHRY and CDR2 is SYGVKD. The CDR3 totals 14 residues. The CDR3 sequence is CAISGTSTNEKLFF.

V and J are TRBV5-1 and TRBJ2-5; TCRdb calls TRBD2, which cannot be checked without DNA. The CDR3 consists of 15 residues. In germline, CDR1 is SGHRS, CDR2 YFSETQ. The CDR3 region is CASSPGSPGQETQYF.

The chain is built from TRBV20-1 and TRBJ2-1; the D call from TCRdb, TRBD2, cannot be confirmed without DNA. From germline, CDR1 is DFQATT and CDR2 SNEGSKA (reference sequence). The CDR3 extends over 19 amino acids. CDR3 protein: CSARDKEREGRGPYNEQFF.